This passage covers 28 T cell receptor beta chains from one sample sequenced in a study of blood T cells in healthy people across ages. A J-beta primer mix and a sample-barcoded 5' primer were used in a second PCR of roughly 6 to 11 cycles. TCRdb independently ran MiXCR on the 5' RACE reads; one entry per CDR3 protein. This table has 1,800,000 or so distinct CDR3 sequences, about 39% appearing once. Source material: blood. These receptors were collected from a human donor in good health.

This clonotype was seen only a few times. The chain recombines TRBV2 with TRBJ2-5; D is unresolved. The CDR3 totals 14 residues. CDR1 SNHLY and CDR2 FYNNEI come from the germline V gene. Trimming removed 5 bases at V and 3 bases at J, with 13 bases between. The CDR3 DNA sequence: TGTGCCAGCAGTCTCGAGCAGGCGGAAGAGACCCAGTACTTC. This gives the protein CASSLEQAEETQYF. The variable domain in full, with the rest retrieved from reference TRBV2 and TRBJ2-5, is EPEVTQTPSHQVTQMGQEVILRCVPISNHLYFYWYRQILGQKVEFLVSFYNNEISEKSEIFDDQFSVERPDGSNFTLKIRSTKLEDSAMYFCASSLEQAEETQYFGPGTRLLVL.

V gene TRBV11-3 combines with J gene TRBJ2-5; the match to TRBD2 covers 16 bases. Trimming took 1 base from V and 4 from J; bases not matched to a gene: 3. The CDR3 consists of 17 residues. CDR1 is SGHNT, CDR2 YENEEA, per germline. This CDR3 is CASSLVGLAGGRETQYF. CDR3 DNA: TGTGCCAGCAGCTTAGTGGGACTAGCGGGGGGGCGAGAGACCCAGTACTTC.

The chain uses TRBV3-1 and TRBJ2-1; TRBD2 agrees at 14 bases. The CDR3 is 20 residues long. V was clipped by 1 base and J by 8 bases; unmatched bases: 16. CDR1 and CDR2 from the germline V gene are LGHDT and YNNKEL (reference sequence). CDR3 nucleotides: TGTGCCAGCAGCCAAGGATCAGTGACTAGCGGGGGGGTCTCTACAGATGAGCAGTTCTTC. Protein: CASSQGSVTSGGVSTDEQFF.

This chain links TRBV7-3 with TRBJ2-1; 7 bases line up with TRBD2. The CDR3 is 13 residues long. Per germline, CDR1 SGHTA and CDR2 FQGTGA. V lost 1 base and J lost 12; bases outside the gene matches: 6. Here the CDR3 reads CASSLSWTSWQFF. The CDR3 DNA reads TGTGCCAGCAGCTTAAGTTGGACTAGTTGGCAGTTCTTC.

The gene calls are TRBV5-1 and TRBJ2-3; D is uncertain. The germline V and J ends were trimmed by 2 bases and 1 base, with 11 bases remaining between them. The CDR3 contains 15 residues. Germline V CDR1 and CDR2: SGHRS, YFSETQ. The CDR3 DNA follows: TGCGCCAGCAGCTTCTCGGACGGACGCACAGATACGCAGTATTTT. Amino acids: CASSFSDGRTDTQYF.

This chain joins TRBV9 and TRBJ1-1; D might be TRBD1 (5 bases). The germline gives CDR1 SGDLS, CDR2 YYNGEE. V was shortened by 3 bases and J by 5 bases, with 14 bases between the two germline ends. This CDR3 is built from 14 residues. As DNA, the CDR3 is TGTGCCAGCAGCGGGGGGGAGGGCTGGACTGAAGCTTTCTTT. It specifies CASSGGEGWTEAFF. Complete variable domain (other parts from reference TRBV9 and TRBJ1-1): DSGVTQTPKHLITATGQRVTLRCSPRSGDLSVYWYQQSLDQGLQFLIQYYNGEERAKGNILERFSAQQFPDLHSELNLSSLELGDSALYFCASSGGEGWTEAFFGQGTRLTVV.

CDR3 sequence: CASSSQGAGGPEAFF. CDR3 sequence (DNA): TGTGCCAGCAGCTCTCAGGGGGCAGGCGGCCCTGAAGCTTTCTTT. The gene calls are TRBV7-2 and TRBJ1-1; 8 bases are shared with TRBD1. In germline, CDR1 is SGHTA, CDR2 FQGNSA. The CDR3 is 15 amino acids. V was clipped by 4 bases and J by 6 bases; unmatched bases: 10.

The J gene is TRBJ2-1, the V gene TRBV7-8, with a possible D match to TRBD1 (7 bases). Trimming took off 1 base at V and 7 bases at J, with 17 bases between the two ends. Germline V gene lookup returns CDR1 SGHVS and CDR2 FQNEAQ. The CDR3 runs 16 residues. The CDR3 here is CASSLDSAGGPNEQFF. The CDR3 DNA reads TGTGCCAGCAGCTTAGACTCGGCAGGGGGGCCGAATGAGCAGTTCTTC.

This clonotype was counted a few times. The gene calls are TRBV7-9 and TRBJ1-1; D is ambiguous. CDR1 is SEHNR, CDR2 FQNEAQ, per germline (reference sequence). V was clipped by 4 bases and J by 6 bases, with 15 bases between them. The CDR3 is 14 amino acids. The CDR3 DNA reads TGTGCCAGCAGCTCCACTACTCCCGGGTCTGAAGCTTTCTTT. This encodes CASSSTTPGSEAFF.

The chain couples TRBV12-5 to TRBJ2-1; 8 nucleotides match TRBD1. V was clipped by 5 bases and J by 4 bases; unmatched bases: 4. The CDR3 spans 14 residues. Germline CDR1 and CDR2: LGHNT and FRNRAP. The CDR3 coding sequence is TGTGCTAGTGGTCTCGGACAGGGATACAATGAGCAGTTCTTC. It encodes CASGLGQGYNEQFF. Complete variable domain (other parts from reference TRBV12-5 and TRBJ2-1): DARVTQTPRHKVTEMGQEVTMRCQPILGHNTVFWYRQTMMQGLELLAYFRNRAPLDDSGMPKDRFSAEMPDATLATLKIQPSEPRDSAVYFCASGLGQGYNEQFFGPGTRLTVL.

The DNA for the CDR3 is TGTGCCAGCAGTTCCAACAGGGAGCAGTACTTC. Its translation: CASSSNREQYF. The chain joins TRBV12-3 or TRBV12-4 to TRBJ2-5, with D perhaps matching TRBD1 (6 bases). The length of the CDR3 is 11 residues. V shed 4 bases and J shed 11 bases, with 11 bases lying between them.

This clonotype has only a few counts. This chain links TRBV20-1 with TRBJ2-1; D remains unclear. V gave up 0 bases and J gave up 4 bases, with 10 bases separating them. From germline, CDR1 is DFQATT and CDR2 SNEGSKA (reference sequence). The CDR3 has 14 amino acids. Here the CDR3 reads CSARDMVGYNEQFF. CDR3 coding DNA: TGCAGTGCTAGAGACATGGTGGGGTACAATGAGCAGTTCTTC.

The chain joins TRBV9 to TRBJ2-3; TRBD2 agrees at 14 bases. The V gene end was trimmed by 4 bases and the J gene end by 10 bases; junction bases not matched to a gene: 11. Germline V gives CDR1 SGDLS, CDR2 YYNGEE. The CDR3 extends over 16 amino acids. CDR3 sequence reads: CASSPSGLAGVQAQYF. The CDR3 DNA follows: TGTGCCAGCAGCCCGTCGGGACTAGCGGGGGTCCAGGCGCAGTATTTT. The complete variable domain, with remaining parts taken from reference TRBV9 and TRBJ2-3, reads DSGVTQTPKHLITATGQRVTLRCSPRSGDLSVYWYQQSLDQGLQFLIQYYNGEERAKGNILERFSAQQFPDLHSELNLSSLELGDSALYFCASSPSGLAGVQAQYFGPGTRLTVL.

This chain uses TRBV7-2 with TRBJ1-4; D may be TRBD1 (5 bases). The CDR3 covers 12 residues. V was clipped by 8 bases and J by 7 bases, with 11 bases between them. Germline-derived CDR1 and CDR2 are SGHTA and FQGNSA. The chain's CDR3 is CASGGRREKLFF. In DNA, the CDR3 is TGTGCCAGCGGGGGACGGCGTGAAAAACTGTTTTTT.

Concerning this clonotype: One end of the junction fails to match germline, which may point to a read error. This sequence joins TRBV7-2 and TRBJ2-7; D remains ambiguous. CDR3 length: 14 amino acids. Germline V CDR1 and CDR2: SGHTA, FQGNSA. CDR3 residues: CASSLLSTINLQDF. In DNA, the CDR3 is TGTGCCAGCAGCTTACTGTCCACAATAAATCTCCAGGACTTC.

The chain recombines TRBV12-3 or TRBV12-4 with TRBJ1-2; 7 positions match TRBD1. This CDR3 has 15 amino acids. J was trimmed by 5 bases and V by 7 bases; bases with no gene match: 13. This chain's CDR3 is CASTLLLTGSYGYTF. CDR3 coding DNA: TGTGCCAGCACCCTCCTACTGACAGGGAGTTATGGCTACACCTTC.

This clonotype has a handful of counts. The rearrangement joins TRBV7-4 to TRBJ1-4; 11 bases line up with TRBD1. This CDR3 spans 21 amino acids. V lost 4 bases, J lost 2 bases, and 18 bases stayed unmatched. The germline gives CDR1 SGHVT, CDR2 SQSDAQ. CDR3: CASSSLNSDRGPLSTNEKLFF. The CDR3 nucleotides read TGTGCCAGCAGCTCGCTAAATTCGGACAGGGGGCCTCTAAGTACTAATGAAAAACTGTTTTTT.

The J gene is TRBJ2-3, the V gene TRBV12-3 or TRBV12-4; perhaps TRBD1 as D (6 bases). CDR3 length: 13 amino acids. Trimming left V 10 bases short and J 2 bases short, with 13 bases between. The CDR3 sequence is CATGQYNTDTQYF. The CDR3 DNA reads TGTGCCACTGGACAGTACAACACAGATACGCAGTATTTT.

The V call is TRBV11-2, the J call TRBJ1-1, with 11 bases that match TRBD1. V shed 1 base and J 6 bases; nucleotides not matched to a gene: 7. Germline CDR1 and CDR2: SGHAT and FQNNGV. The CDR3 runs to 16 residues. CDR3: CASSLVWTGGYAEAFF. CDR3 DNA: TGTGCCAGCAGCTTAGTTTGGACAGGGGGCTACGCTGAAGCTTTCTTT.

The CDR3 DNA reads as TGCAGCGTTTGGACACCAAAGGAGGGCTACACCTTC. This codes for CSVWTPKEGYTF. The genes are TRBV29-1 and TRBJ1-2; D possibly corresponds to TRBD1 (5 bases). Trimming removed 5 bases from V and 8 bases from J, with 15 bases in between. The germline V gene encodes CDR1 SQVTM and CDR2 ANQGSEA. CDR3 length equals 12 residues. Filled out from reference TRBV29-1 and TRBJ1-2, the complete variable domain reads SAVISQKPSRDICQRGTSLTIQCQVDSQVTMMFWYRQQPGQSLTLIATANQGSEATYESGFVIDKFPISRPNLTFSTLTVSNMSPEDSSIYLCSVWTPKEGYTFGSGTRLTVV.

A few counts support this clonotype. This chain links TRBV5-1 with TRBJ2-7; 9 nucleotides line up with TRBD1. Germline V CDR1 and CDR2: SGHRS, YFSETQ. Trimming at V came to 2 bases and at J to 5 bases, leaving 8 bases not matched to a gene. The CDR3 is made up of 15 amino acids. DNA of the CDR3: TGCGCCAGCAGCTTCCGGGACAGGGATAGGGACGAGCAGTACTTC. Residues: CASSFRDRDRDEQYF.

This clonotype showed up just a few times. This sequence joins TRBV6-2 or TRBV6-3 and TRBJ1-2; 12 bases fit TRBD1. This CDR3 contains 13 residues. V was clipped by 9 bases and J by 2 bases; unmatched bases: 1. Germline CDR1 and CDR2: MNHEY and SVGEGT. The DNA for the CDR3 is TGTGCCAGTGGGACAGGGGGCAACTATGGCTACACCTTC. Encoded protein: CASGTGGNYGYTF.

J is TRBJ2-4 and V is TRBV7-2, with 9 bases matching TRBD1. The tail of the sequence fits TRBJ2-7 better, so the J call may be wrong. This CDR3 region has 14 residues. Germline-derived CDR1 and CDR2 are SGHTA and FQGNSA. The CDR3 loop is CASSLTGGETEQYF. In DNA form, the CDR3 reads TGTGCCAGCAGCTTAACAGGGGGCGAAACCGAGCAGTACTTC.

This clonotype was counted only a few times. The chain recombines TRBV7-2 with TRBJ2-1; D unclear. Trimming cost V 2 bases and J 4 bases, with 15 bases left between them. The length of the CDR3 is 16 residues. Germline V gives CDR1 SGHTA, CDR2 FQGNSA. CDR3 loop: CASSLTPLRPYNEQFF. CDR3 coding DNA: TGTGCCAGCAGCTTAACTCCCCTCAGACCTTACAATGAGCAGTTCTTC.

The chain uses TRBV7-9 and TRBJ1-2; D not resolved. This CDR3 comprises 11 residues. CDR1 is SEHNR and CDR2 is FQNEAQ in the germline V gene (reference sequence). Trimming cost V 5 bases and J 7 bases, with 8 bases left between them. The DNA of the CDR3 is TGTGCCAGCAGCGGAGGGATTGGCTACACCTTC. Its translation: CASSGGIGYTF.

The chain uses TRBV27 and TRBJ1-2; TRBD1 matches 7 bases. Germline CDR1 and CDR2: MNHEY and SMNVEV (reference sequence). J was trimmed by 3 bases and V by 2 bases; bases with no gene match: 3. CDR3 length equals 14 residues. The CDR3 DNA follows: TGTGCCAGCAGTTTAAGGACAGGATACTATGGCTACACCTTC. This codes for CASSLRTGYYGYTF.

The CDR3 loop reads CASSCSGLVKNIQYF. For the CDR3, the DNA is TGTGCCAGCAGTTGTTCAGGGCTGGTCAAAAACATTCAGTACTTC. The chain has TRBV6-2 or TRBV6-3 and TRBJ2-4; D possibly corresponds to TRBD1 (5 bases). CDR1 is MNHEY, CDR2 SVGEGT, per germline. The CDR3 runs 15 residues. Trimming cost V 4 bases and J 3 bases, with 13 bases left between them.

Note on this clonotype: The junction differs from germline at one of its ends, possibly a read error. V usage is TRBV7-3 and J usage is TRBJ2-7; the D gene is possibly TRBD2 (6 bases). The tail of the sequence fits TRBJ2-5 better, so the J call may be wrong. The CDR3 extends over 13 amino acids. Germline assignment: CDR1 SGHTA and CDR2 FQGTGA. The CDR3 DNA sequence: TGTGTCAGCAGCTTAAGAGGGAGGGAGACCCAGTACTTC. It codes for CVSSLRGRETQYF.